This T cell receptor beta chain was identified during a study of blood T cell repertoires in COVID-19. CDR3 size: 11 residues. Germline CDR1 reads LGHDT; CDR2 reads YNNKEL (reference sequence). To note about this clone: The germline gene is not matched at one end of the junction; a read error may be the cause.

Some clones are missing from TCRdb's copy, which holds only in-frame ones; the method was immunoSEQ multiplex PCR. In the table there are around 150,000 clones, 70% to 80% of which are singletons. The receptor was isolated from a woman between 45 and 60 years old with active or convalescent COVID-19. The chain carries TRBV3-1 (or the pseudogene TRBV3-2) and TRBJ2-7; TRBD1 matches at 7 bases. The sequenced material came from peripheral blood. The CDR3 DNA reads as TGTGCCAGCAGCCAAGGGGACAGCCACGACTTC. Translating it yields CASSQGDSHDF.